Listed below are T cell receptor beta chains from one sample, sequenced in a study of blood T cells in healthy people across ages. TCRdb fed the 5' RACE reads into MiXCR, producing one record per CDR3 protein. Of 550,000 to 800,000 distinct CDR3 sequences in the sample, under 25% were seen once. The sequenced sample was blood. Receptors originate from a man in his 70s in good health. Each CDR3 is given with its conserved first and last residue. Fields, in order: clone size, V gene, D gene, J gene, CDR3 protein, CDR3 DNA. D genes are given only for firm matches. Clone size is stated in some rows and not others, as once, few, many or a class when expanded.

.	TRBV11-2	.	TRBJ2-5	CASSLIGVEGETQYF	TGTGCCAGCAGCTTAATAGGGGTAGAGGGAGAGACCCAGTACTTC
.	TRBV9	.	TRBJ1-4	CASSPSSRLNEKLSF	TGTGCCAGCAGCCCCAGCAGTCGGCTTAACGAAAAACTGTCTTTT
few	TRBV20-1	TRBD2	TRBJ2-3	CSGSWAGEADTQYF	TGCAGTGGTTCATGGGCGGGAGAGGCAGATACGCAGTATTTT
.	TRBV7-8	TRBD1	TRBJ2-1	CASSLDTGGYNEQFF	TGTGCCAGCAGCTTAGATACAGGGGGGTACAATGAGCAGTTCTTC
few	TRBV9	.	TRBJ2-1	CASSPNSGTSYNEQFF	TGTGCCAGCAGTCCTAATAGCGGAACTTCCTACAATGAGCAGTTCTTC
once	TRBV28	TRBD2	TRBJ2-7	CASWASGRWGEQYF	TGTGCCAGCTGGGCTAGCGGGAGATGGGGCGAGCAGTACTTC
few	TRBV24-1	.	TRBJ2-6	CATSDPTGKGANVLTF	TGTGCCACCAGTGATCCCACAGGGAAAGGGGCCAACGTCCTGACTTTC
.	TRBV9	.	TRBJ2-3	CASSIVEGSTDTQYF	TGTGCCAGCAGCATAGTAGAAGGGAGCACAGATACGCAGTATTTT
few	TRBV20-1	TRBD1	TRBJ1-3	CSAGDRGSGNTIYF	TGCAGTGCTGGGGACAGGGGTTCTGGAAACACCATATATTTT
few	TRBV5-1	TRBD2	TRBJ2-3	CASSLGPPSGRGDTQYF	TGCGCCAGCAGCTTGGGACCCCCTAGCGGGAGAGGAGATACGCAGTATTTT
.	TRBV7-2	.	TRBJ2-7	CASSLTRAYEQYF	TGTGCCAGCAGCTTAACCCGGGCCTACGAGCAGTACTTC